This T cell receptor beta chain came from a study of graft-versus-host responses after intestinal transplantation. Across the whole study: Transplants were multivisceral, liver-intestinal, or isolated intestinal. Study observations and caveats: Early post-transplant HvG declines were associated with peak circulating GvH clone levels. In patients with graft-donor T cell macrochimerism, allograft graft-versus-host to host-versus-graft clonal ratios were high. Researchers found GvH clones in recipient marrow, and some showed up first in ileum or blood.

This clone has just one count. The antigen remains undetermined. The repertoire was sequenced with immunoSEQ multiplex PCR; TCRdb's copy has only in-frame clones and lacks some. The table shows tens of thousands of clones, with approximately 90% occurring only once. The CDR3 spans 13 residues. Germline lookup yields CDR1 MGHRA and CDR2 YSYEKL. V gene TRBV4-1 combines with J gene TRBJ2-5; D possibly corresponds to TRBD1 (5 bases). The assigned J gene may be wrong: the sequence end matches TRBJ2-7 better. This sequence originates from a human donor who was the organ donor for an intestinal transplant. The sample in question was unstimulated CD8+ T cells sorted from spleen or lymph node cells, obtained before transplant. As DNA, the CDR3 is TGCGCCAGCAGCCATGGACACCAGTACGAGCAGTACTTC. Translating it yields CASSHGHQYEQYF.